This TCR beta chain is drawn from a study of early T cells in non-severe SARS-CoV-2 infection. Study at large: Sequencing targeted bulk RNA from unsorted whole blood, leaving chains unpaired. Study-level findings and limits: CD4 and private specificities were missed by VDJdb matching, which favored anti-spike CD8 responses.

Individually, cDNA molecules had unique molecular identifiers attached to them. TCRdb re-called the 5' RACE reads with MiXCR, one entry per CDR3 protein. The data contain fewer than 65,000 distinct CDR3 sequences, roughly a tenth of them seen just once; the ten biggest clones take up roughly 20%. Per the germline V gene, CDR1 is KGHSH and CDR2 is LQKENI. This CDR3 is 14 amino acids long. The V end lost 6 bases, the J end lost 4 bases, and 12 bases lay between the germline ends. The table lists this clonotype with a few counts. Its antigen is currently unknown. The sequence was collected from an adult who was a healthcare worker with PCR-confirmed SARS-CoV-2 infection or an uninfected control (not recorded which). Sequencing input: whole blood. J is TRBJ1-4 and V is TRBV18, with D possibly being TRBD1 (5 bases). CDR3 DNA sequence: TGTGCCAGCTCCGTTAGACAGTTTAATGAAAAACTGTTTTTT. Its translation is CASSVRQFNEKLFF.